This TCR beta chain was retrieved from a study of cytomegalovirus exposure and HLA in healthy donors. Study as a whole: HLA-typed donors contributed about 85 million unique TCRs, which were held in an early data release.

Study-wide points: Among the CMV-associated chains, three were confirmed in vitro as specific for CMV antigens. Immune exposure was documented only through CMV serostatus. In a later analysis, parvovirus B19, influenza, CMV and Epstein-Barr virus appeared linked to several top co-occurrence clusters.

The V end was cut by 1 base, the J end by 2 bases, with 11 bases between. The CDR3 contains 15 residues. The germline CDR1 and CDR2 sequences are GTSNPN and SVGIG (reference sequence). Primers included in the PCR were 60 Vbeta and 13 Jbeta primers. Assay: immunoSEQ multiplex PCR; the TCRdb copy retains only in-frame clones and omits some. Of 90,000 to 140,000 clones listed, less than 85% were seen once; the top ten hold about 7.5%. About this clone itself: Its antigen remains unknown.

The sequence came from a man in his forties in good health and CMV-seropositive. Sequenced: PBMCs. The chain is built from TRBV30 and TRBJ2-2; D perhaps matches TRBD2 (6 bases). CDR3 amino acids: CAWSAGSQNTGELFF. As DNA, the CDR3 is TGTGCCTGGAGTGCCGGGAGTCAAAACACCGGGGAGCTGTTTTTT.